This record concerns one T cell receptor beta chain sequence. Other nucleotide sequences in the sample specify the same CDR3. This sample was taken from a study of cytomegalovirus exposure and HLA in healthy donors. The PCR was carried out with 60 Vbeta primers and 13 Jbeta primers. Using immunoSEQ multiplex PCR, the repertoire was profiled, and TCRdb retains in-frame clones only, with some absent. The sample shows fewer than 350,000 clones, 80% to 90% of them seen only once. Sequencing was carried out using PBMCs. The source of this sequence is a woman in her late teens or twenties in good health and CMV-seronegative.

The CDR3 spells CASSYRGNTEAFF. CDR3 coding DNA: TGTGCCAGCAGTTACAGGGGGAACACTGAAGCTTTCTTT. The chain couples TRBV6-5 to TRBJ1-1; D is perhaps TRBD1 (5 bases). The V gene lost 2 bases and the J gene lost 1 base, with 5 bases spanning the gap. The CDR3 has 13 amino acids. In germline, CDR1 is MNHEY, CDR2 SVGAGI.